This record covers a single T cell receptor (beta chain). Sequencing used immunoSEQ multiplex PCR; TCRdb keeps in-frame clones, though not all of them. The sample lists hundreds of thousands of clones, around 89% seen once, with about 9.3% in the top ten. These data come from a study of blood T cell repertoires in COVID-19. CDR3 length: 14 residues. CDR1 is SGHTS and CDR2 is YDEGEE in the germline V gene. V lost 0 bases to trimming and J lost 4 bases, with 8 bases between them. The sample taken for sequencing was PBMCs or T cells enriched from blood (not recorded which). V gene TRBV5-8 combines with J gene TRBJ2-1, with D possibly matching TRBD2 (5 bases). This TCR was recovered from a man aged 40-50 years who had recovered from COVID-19. CDR3 region: CASSLGGFYNEQFF. In DNA, the CDR3 is TGTGCCAGCAGCTTGGGAGGGTTTTACAATGAGCAGTTCTTC.